The T cell receptor (beta chain) described here comes from a study of early T cells in non-severe SARS-CoV-2 infection. Across the study: Bulk RNA taken from unsorted whole blood was sequenced, leaving chains unpaired.

Each single cDNA molecule received a unique molecular identifier. One entry per CDR3 protein, called by TCRdb with MiXCR from the 5' RACE reads. The sample has tens of thousands of distinct CDR3 sequences; about 16% are singletons. This clonotype came up many times. The antigen remains undetermined. Notes on the study in general: VDJdb-based matching was biased toward anti-spike CD8 responses and missed private and CD4 specificities.

This CDR3 comprises 14 residues. The germline V gene has CDR1 MDHEN and CDR2 SYDVKM. V lost 6 bases and J lost 7; bases outside the gene matches: 6. This TCR was sampled from an adult who was a healthcare worker with PCR-confirmed SARS-CoV-2 infection or an uninfected control (not recorded which). The chain uses TRBV28 and TRBJ1-1; 12 bases are a match to TRBD1. The sequenced material came from whole blood. Written as DNA, the CDR3 is TGTGCCAGCAGCCCGGGACAGGGGGCGGGTGAAGCTTTCTTT. This encodes CASSPGQGAGEAFF. The variable domain in full, completed from reference TRBV28 and TRBJ1-1, reads DVKVTQSSRYLVKRTGEKVFLECVQDMDHENMFWYRQDPGLGLRLIYFSYDVKMKEKGDIPEGYSVSREKKERFSLILESASTNQTSMYLCASSPGQGAGEAFFGQGTRLTVV.